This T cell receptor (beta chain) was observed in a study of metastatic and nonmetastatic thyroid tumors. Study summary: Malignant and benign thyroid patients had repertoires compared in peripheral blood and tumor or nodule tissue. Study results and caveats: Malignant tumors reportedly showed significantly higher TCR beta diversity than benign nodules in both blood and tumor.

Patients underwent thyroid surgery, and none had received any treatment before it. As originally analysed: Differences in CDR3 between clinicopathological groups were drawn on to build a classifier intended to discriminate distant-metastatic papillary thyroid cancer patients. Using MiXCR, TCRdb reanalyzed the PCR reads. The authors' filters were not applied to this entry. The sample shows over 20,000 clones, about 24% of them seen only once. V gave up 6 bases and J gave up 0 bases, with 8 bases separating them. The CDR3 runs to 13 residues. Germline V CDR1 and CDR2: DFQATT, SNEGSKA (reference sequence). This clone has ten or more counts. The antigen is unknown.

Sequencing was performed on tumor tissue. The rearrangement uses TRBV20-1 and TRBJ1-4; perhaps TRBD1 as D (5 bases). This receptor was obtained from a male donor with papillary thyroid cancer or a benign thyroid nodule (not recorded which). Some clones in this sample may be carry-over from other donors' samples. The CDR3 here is CSAPTATNEKLFF. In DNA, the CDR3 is TGCAGTGCACCGACAGCAACTAATGAAAAACTGTTTTTT.